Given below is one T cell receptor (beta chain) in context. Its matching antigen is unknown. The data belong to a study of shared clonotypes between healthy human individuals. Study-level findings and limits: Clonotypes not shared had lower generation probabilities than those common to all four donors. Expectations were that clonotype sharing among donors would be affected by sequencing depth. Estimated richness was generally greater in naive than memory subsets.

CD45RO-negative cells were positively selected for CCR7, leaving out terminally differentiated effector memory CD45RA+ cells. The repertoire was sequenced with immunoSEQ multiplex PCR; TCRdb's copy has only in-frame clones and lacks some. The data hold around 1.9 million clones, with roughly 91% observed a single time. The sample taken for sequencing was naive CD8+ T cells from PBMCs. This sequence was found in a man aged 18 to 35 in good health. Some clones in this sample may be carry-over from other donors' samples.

CDR3 in amino acids: CASSLGLAGGPSSYNEQFF. The CDR3 DNA follows: TGTGCCAGCAGTTTAGGGCTAGCGGGAGGTCCGAGCTCCTACAATGAGCAGTTCTTC. This chain links TRBV28 with TRBJ2-1, with TRBD2 matching over 11 bases. After removal of 2 bases from V and 0 bases from J, the junction contained 9 bases not matched to a gene. Germline-derived CDR1 and CDR2 are MDHEN and SYDVKM. The CDR3 is 19 residues long. The whole variable domain, filled in from reference TRBV28 and TRBJ2-1, reads DVKVTQSSRYLVKRTGEKVFLECVQDMDHENMFWYRQDPGLGLRLIYFSYDVKMKEKGDIPEGYSVSREKKERFSLILESASTNQTSMYLCASSLGLAGGPSSYNEQFFGPGTRLTVL.